Listed below are T cell receptor beta chains from one sample, sequenced in a study of control samples from healthy donors and cancer patients. The protocol was immunoSEQ multiplex PCR, while the TCRdb copy is restricted to in-frame clones and leaves out a portion. The top ten clones hold 5% to 6.5% of a sample with some 140,000 clones, approximately 93% of them seen once. Sequenced input: blood. These receptors came from a man aged 40-55 years in good health. CDR3s include the opening cysteine and the closing phenylalanine or tryptophan. The D gene is left open where the match is weak. Some rows mark clone size as missing; the rest say once, few, many or name a class of expanded clone.

size	V	J	D	DNA	CDR3
few	TRBV4-3	TRBJ1-2	TRBD1	TGCGCCAGCAGCCAAGCATCCAGGGGGGACTATGGCTACACCTTC	CASSQASRGDYGYTF
.	TRBV14	TRBJ1-2	.	TGTGCCAGCAGCCCCTGGGCCAGGTCCGGTGGCTACACCTTC	CASSPWARSGGYTF
once	TRBV18	TRBJ2-1	TRBD1	TGTGCCAGCTCACCTATAGGGGGACAGGGGGCAAGTGAGCAGTTCTTC	CASSPIGGQGASEQFF
.	TRBV13	TRBJ2-1	.	TGTGCCAGCAGCTTCCCGACGGAATTTGACAATGAGCAGTTCTTC	CASSFPTEFDNEQFF
.	TRBV2	TRBJ1-4	.	TGTGCCAGCAGGGACAGCGCAACTAATGAAAAACTGTTTTTT	CASRDSATNEKLFF
.	TRBV11-2	TRBJ1-1	.	TGTGCCAGCAGCTTAGGTGAGGAAAGGGCTTTCTTT	CASSLGEERAFF
.	TRBV9	TRBJ1-1	.	TGTGCCAGCAGCGGGTGGGGGAACACTGAAGCTTTCTTT	CASSGWGNTEAFF
once	TRBV7-8	TRBJ1-1	.	TGTGCCAGCAGCTTAGGCGGGGGCACTGAAGCTTTCTTT	CASSLGGGTEAFF
.	TRBV5-1	TRBJ1-2	.	TGCGCCAGCAGCCCCGGGACTGTCTATGGCTACACCTTC	CASSPGTVYGYTF
.	TRBV27	TRBJ2-2	.	TGTGCCAGCAGTTTACAGGGGAACACCGGGGAGCTGTTTTTT	CASSLQGNTGELFF
.	TRBV11-2	TRBJ2-7	TRBD2	TGTGCCAGCAGCTTCCCCCTAGGGACTAGTACCCACGAGCAGTACTTC	CASSFPLGTSTHEQYF
.	TRBV10-2	TRBJ2-3	.	TGCGCCAGCAGGATAGCAGATACGCAGTATTTT	CASRIADTQYF
.	TRBV5-5	TRBJ2-4	.	TGTGCCAGCAGCTTGGACGGGGGCGCCAAAAACATTCAGTACTTC	CASSLDGGAKNIQYF
.	TRBV24-1	TRBJ2-1	.	TGTGCCACCAGTGACTCCCCGGGTTTTGAGCAGTTCTTC	CATSDSPGFEQFF
once	TRBV5-4	TRBJ1-2	.	TGTGCCAGCAGTCCCCTGGGGGAAACCTATGGCTACACCTTC	CASSPLGETYGYTF
.	TRBV6-1	TRBJ2-7	TRBD2	TGTGCCAGCAGTGAAGCGCCAAGCGGGGAGTCCTACGAGCAGTACTTC	CASSEAPSGESYEQYF
.	TRBV5-6	TRBJ1-5	TRBD1	TGTGCCAGCAGCTTCTGGACAGGGGTCATTATGAATCAGCCCCAGCATTTT	CASSFWTGVIMNQPQHF
.	TRBV18	TRBJ1-3	TRBD1	TGTGCCAGCTCACCGCAGGGGGCTTTCTCGGGAAACACCATATATTTT	CASSPQGAFSGNTIYF
.	TRBV5-5	TRBJ2-3	TRBD2	TGTGCCAGCAGCGCGTTAGCGGGGATTACAGATACGCAGTATTTT	CASSALAGITDTQYF
.	TRBV7-2	TRBJ2-3	.	TGTGCCAGCAGCTCCACCGAGCGGCTCACAGATACGCAGTATTTT	CASSSTERLTDTQYF
once	TRBV9	TRBJ1-2	TRBD1	TGTGCCAGCAGGGGGACAGGGTCCTATGGCTACACCTTC	CASRGTGSYGYTF
.	TRBV30	TRBJ1-2	TRBD1	TGTGCCTGGAGTGTACAAAGAACAGGGGAAGGCTACACCTTC	CAWSVQRTGEGYTF
once	TRBV7-9	TRBJ1-2	.	TGTGCCAGCAGCTTGGGTCTGTTTACGGGGGGCTACACCTTC	CASSLGLFTGGYTF
.	TRBV6-2/TRBV6-3	TRBJ2-3	TRBD2	TGTGCCAGCAGTTACTCCCTATCGATGACTAGCGGCCTCCCTGGTACGCAGTATTTT	CASSYSLSMTSGLPGTQYF
.	TRBV6-5	TRBJ2-7	TRBD1	TGTGCCAGCAGTTACTCGGGACAGGGGCGATACGAGCAGTACTTC	CASSYSGQGRYEQYF